This TCR beta chain was documented in a study of T-cell reconstitution after alpha-beta-depleted transplantation in children. Study-wide results and limits: T cells produced anew were the main source of T-cell counts and diversity one year after transplant. For some patients, TCRbeta diversity was high at day 60 because of recipient T cells and thymic progenitors that survived.

Germline CDR1 reads MGHRA; CDR2 reads YSYEKL. The CDR3 contains 16 residues. V was cut by 1 base and J by 2 bases, with 12 bases left in between. Unique molecular identifiers tagged the TCRbeta library. TCRdb fed the PCR reads into MiXCR, producing one record per CDR3 protein. The table records 300,000 to 400,000 distinct CDR3 sequences, 16% of them present only once. This clonotype was seen a handful of times. The antigen is undetermined. The starting material was PBMCs, mostly from graft donor cells, obtained 360 days after TCRalphabeta/CD19-depleted stem cell transplant. This chain joins TRBV4-1 and TRBJ1-3, with D possibly matching TRBD1 (5 bases). The sequence was obtained from a male patient between 2 and 15 years old who had a stem cell transplant for acute lymphoblastic leukemia, so the T cells may come from the graft donor. This CDR3 is CASSQVGRAAGNTIYF. In DNA form, the CDR3 reads TGCGCCAGCAGCCAAGTGGGGCGGGCAGCTGGAAACACCATATATTTT.